This T cell receptor (beta chain) was retrieved from a study of shared clonotypes between healthy human individuals. Comments on this clone: Its antigen is unknown.

Germline assignment: CDR1 SGHRS and CDR2 YFSETQ. This CDR3 spans 16 amino acids. Authors' methods: From ImmunoSEQ came sequences covering only the junction and carrying no quality scores, so filtering differed. Clones were sequenced by immunoSEQ multiplex PCR, and TCRdb holds only the in-frame ones, with some missing. The V and J calls and clone size come from that table; D and trimming were worked out from the DNA. The sample contains roughly 2.2 million clones, around 93% of which appear only once. Study-wide points: Sorted-subset sequencing was shown by rarefaction to be incomplete despite large depth. Shared clonotypes across all four donors exceeded non-shared ones in generation probability. Sampling included only blood; tissue repertoires likely differ.

The sequence derives from a man in his late teens or twenties in good health. Some clones in this sample may be carry-over from other donors' samples. This chain uses TRBV5-1 with TRBJ2-5; 8 nucleotides line up with TRBD2. The J call may be wrong; the DNA end is better matched by TRBJ2-7. Sequenced material: naive CD4+ T cells from PBMCs. Described subset: CD45RA+ positively selected. The CDR3 here is CASSLVPTSGSYEQYF. CDR3 in DNA: TGCGCCAGCAGCTTGGTCCCCACTAGCGGATCTTACGAGCAGTACTTC.